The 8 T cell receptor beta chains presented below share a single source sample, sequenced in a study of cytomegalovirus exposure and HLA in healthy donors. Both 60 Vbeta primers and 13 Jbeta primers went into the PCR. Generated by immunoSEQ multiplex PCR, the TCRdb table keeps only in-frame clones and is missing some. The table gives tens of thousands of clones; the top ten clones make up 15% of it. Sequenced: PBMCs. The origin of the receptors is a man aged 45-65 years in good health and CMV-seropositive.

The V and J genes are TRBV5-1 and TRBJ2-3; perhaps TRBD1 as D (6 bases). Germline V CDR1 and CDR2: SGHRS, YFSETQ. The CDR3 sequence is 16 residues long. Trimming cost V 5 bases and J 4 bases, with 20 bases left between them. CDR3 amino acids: CASSPDLDRPSDTQYF. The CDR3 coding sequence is TGCGCCAGCAGTCCAGACCTGGACAGACCTTCAGATACGCAGTATTTT. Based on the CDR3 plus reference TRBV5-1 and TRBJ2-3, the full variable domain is KAGVTQTPRYLIKTRGQQVTLSCSPISGHRSVSWYQQTPGQGLQFLFEYFSETQRNKGNFPGRFSGRQFSNSRSEMNVSTLELGDSALYLCASSPDLDRPSDTQYFGPGTRLTVL.

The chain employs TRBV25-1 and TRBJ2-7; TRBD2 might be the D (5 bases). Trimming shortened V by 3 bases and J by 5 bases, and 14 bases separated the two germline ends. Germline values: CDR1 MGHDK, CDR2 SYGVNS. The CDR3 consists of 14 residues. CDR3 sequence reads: CASSDETVGNEQYF. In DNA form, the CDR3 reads TGTGCCAGCAGTGACGAGACGGTCGGGAACGAGCAGTACTTC.

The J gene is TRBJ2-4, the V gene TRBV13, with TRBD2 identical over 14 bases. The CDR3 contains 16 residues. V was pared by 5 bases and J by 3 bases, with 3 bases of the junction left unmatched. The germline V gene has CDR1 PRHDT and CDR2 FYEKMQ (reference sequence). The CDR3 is CASSPGLAGVKNIQYF. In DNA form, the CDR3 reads TGTGCCAGCAGCCCGGGACTAGCGGGAGTCAAAAACATTCAGTACTTC.

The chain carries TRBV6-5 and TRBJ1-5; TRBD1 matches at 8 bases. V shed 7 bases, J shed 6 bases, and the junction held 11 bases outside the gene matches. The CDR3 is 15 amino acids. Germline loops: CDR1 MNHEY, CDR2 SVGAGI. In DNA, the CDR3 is TGTGCCAGCACCACCCTCAGGGGGCGCGGTCAGCCCCAGCATTTT. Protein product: CASTTLRGRGQPQHF.

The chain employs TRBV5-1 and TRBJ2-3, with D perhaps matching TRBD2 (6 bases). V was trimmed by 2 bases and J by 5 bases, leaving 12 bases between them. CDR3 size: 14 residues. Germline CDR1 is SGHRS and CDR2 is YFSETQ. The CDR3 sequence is CASSLEGGEDTQYF. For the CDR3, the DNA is TGCGCCAGCAGCTTAGAGGGCGGGGAAGATACGCAGTATTTT.

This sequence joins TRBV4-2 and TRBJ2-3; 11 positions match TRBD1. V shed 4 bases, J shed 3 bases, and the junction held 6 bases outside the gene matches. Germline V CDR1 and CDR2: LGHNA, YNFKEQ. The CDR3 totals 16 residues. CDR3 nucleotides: TGTGCCAGCAGCCGAACCGGGACAGGGGGGACAGATACGCAGTATTTT. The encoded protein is CASSRTGTGGTDTQYF.

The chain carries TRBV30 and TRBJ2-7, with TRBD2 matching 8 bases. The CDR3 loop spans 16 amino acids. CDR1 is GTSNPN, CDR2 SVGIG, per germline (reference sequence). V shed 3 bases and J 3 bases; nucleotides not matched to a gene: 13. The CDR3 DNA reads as TGTGCCTGGAGGCATCCGGGACTAGGTACCCTCTACGAGCAGTACTTC. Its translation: CAWRHPGLGTLYEQYF.

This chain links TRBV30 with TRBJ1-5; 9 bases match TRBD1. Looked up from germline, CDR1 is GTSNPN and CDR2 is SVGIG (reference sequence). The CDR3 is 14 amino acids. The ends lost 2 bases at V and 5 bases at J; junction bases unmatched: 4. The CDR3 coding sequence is TGTGCCTGGAGTCGGGGACAGGGCTATCAGCCCCAGCATTTT. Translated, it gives CAWSRGQGYQPQHF.